This TCR beta chain was sequenced in a study of T cells after posttransplantation cyclophosphamide (dated by TCRdb to about 2016). About the study as a whole: The study tracked T cell repertoire reconstitution by TRB sequencing after myeloablative bone marrow transplantation using posttransplantation cyclophosphamide as GVHD prophylaxis. Samples from a few dozen PTCy-treated patients, along with samples from some 15 of their related bone marrow donors, underwent antigen receptor sequencing. TRB sequencing was performed on blood from all 35 or so PTCy patients with 1-year posttransplant specimens. In 3 patients, up to roughly 3 additional blood samples taken between 2 and 5.2 years after transplant also underwent TRB sequencing, as did pretransplant blood from a handful of patients. TRA and TRB clonality were tightly correlated in eight to ten samples, so subsequent TCR analyses focused on TRB only. Public TRB sequences were compared against a database of over 3,000 sequences linked to responses to pathogens, tumor antigens, self-antigens and alloantigens.

Points the paper makes about the study in general: Across the roughly 40 patients, TRB clonality was highly associated with recipient CMV seropositivity and CMV reactivation, and diversity with PTCy was similar to that in the CNI/methotrexate controls. The TRB repertoires of T cells infiltrating skin or GI tract showed only limited overlap with the TRB repertoires of T cells in blood. At 1-2 months, donor-recipient similarity was low but rose over the first year, and the later blood repertoires were often dominated by donor CD8+ memory clones.

Related bone marrow donors provided peripheral blood samples on the day of marrow donation. Peripheral blood and bone marrow mononuclear cells were isolated by Ficoll-Hypaque density centrifugation and were cryopreserved. From the cysteine up to the phenylalanine, the CDR3 has a length of 13 residues. The sequence is cut down to CDR3 DNA, 39 bases in frame from base 1. Relative to germline, V is missing 7 bases and J is missing 9 bases, with 6 bases of the junction outside any gene match. Based on the germline V gene (reference sequence), the CDR1 and CDR2 sequences are LNHDA and SQIVND. Genomic DNA was used for TRB sequencing, which was performed with the immunoSEQ assay at survey resolution or with the hsTCRB kit. The paper's data handling went like this. The immunoSEQ software was used for initial read processing, and the LymphoSeq R package was used for repertoire analyses. Clonality was computed as 1 minus normalized Shannon entropy; Gini coefficient was also calculated for each TRB dataset. Phenotypes of unsorted samples were inferred by mapping TRB sequences from sorted subsets of the recipient or donor onto unsorted samples of the same recipient. TCRdb mirrors the immuneACCESS table, restricted to in-frame sequences. Some clones are absent from its copies; in checked studies, under half trace to an unresolved V gene, and the reason for the others is unknown. That table gives V, J and clone size, and the DNA gave D and trimming. This sample shows about 44,000 clones, and none of them turns up only once. Together, the top ten hold roughly 2.1% of the sample.

This clone was detected many times. Which antigen it targets is not known. There are no base qualities to consult, and no much larger clone falls within one base. The sequenced sample was PBMCs. The chain links TRBV19 with TRBJ2-1; TRBD2 fits 10 bases in the junction. The sequence derives from a man aged 40-49 years in good health, CMV-negative, and a related stem cell transplant donor. The nucleotides read TGTGCCAGTAAAGCTAGCGGGAGACTTGAGCAGTTCTTC. It is translated as CASKASGRLEQFF.